This T cell receptor beta chain was captured in a study of T-cell reconstitution after alpha-beta-depleted transplantation in children. V trimming: 4 bases; J trimming: 5 bases; junction bases outside the gene matches: 8. The CDR3 extends over 14 amino acids. CDR1 and CDR2 from the germline V gene are LNHDA and SQIVND (reference sequence). Library preparation (for TCRbeta) was performed with unique molecular identifiers. TCRdb fed the PCR reads into MiXCR, producing one record per CDR3 protein. The table records some 590,000 distinct CDR3 sequences, roughly 10% of them present only once. The source was PBMCs from the stem cell graft donor, collected from the stem cell graft. This sequence was found in a human donor who donated a stem cell graft to a child with acute myeloid leukemia. The gene calls are TRBV19 and TRBJ2-7; 7 bases agree with TRBD2. The CDR3 DNA follows: TGTGCCAGTAGTACCCTAGCGGATTCGAACGAGCAGTACTTC. Protein: CASSTLADSNEQYF.